This T cell receptor beta chain was captured in a study of Ad26.COV2.S vaccination and SARS-CoV-2 variants. Background on the study: Donor allocation was to the COV1001 Ad26.COV2.S trial arm. General study points: The TCR breadth and depth analyses may have understated or missed part of the total T cell responses.

Clones were sequenced by immunoSEQ multiplex PCR, and TCRdb holds only the in-frame ones, with some missing. The repertoire consists of 300,000 to 400,000 clones, with 88% occurring once and the leading ten covering 6.4%. Of note for this clone: Its antigen is still unknown.

Germline V lookup: CDR1 SGHNT, CDR2 YENEEA. Trimming shortened V by 6 bases and J by 5 bases, and 16 bases separated the two germline ends. CDR3 length equals 14 residues. As for treatment: approximately 18 received Ad26.COV2.S at low or high dose, single or two shots; five or six received placebo; per-sample allocation not given. Specimens were obtained on day 63 following the first vaccine or placebo injection. The TCR sequence derives from a person between 18 and 59 years old who received the Ad26.COV2.S COVID-19 vaccine or a placebo. V is TRBV11-3 and J is TRBJ2-5, with D uncertain. Sequenced material: peripheral blood, taken in a trial of Ad26.COV2.S vaccine versus placebo. CDR3 region: CASRVLAFGETQYF. The CDR3 nucleotides are TGTGCCAGCAGGGTCCTCGCGTTTGGGGAGACCCAGTACTTC.